A selection of T cell receptor beta chains follows, all from one sample in a study of cytomegalovirus exposure and HLA in healthy donors. Some clones are missing from TCRdb's copy, which holds only in-frame ones; the method was immunoSEQ multiplex PCR. The sample yields over 150,000 clones, around 83% seen once. Sequencing was carried out using PBMCs. The receptor set was obtained from a young man in good health and CMV-seropositive. The CDR3 runs from the conserved cysteine through the conserved F or W. Fields, in order: clone size, V gene, D gene, J gene, CDR3 protein, CDR3 DNA. The D gene is left open where the match is weak. Part of the rows lack a size; the others show once, few, many or a class for expanded clones.

>-|TRBV7-8|-|TRBJ1-2
CASSLVGGGYDGYTF
TGTGCCAGCAGCTTAGTGGGAGGGGGATACGATGGCTACACCTTC
>-|TRBV11-1|TRBD1|TRBJ2-5
CASTGGRNQETQYF
TGTGCCAGCACAGGGGGCCGGAACCAAGAGACCCAGTACTTC
>-|TRBV11-2|TRBD2|TRBJ2-1
CASRLLTSNHNEQFF
TGTGCCAGCAGACTACTGACTAGCAACCACAATGAGCAGTTCTTC
>-|TRBV7-9|TRBD2|TRBJ2-7
CASSPTSGSGEQYF
TGTGCCAGCAGCCCGACTAGCGGGAGTGGGGAGCAGTACTTC
>-|TRBV7-9|-|TRBJ1-6
CASSLSVTGRDSPLHF
TGTGCCAGCAGCTTAAGTGTCACCGGGCGGGATTCACCCCTCCACTTT
>-|TRBV7-9|-|TRBJ1-5
CASSPTGDSNQPQHF
TGTGCCAGCAGCCCCACGGGAGACAGCAATCAGCCCCAGCATTTT
>-|TRBV7-3|-|TRBJ2-1
CASSPAGNEQFF
TGTGCCAGCAGCCCCGCCGGCAATGAGCAGTTCTTC
>-|TRBV7-9|-|TRBJ2-3
CASSAGGSTDTQYF
TGTGCCAGCAGCGCAGGGGGGAGCACAGATACGCAGTATTTT
>-|TRBV9|-|TRBJ2-2
CASSLSGTNTGELFF
TGTGCCAGCAGCCTTAGCGGCACGAACACCGGGGAGCTGTTTTTT
>-|TRBV7-2|-|TRBJ1-2
CASSLAYRTANYGYTF
TGTGCCAGCAGCTTAGCATACAGGACCGCTAACTATGGCTACACCTTC
>-|TRBV4-2|TRBD1|TRBJ1-2
CASSQGQLYGYTF
TGTGCCAGCAGCCAGGGACAGCTTTATGGCTACACCTTC
>-|TRBV19|TRBD1|TRBJ2-7
CASSIDGTVYEQYF
TGTGCCAGTAGTATTGACGGGACAGTGTACGAGCAGTACTTC
>-|TRBV7-9|TRBD1|TRBJ2-5
CASSPGQLRETQYF
TGTGCCAGCAGTCCGGGACAGCTAAGAGAGACCCAGTACTTC
>-|TRBV6-1|TRBD1|TRBJ1-5
CASRTTGGGGQPQHF
TGTGCCAGCAGGACGACAGGGGGAGGTGGTCAGCCCCAGCATTTT
>-|TRBV9|TRBD2|TRBJ2-1
CASSSHVLAGRTNEQFF
TGTGCCAGCAGCTCTCACGTACTAGCGGGGAGAACCAATGAGCAGTTCTTC
>-|TRBV6-6|-|TRBJ1-2
CASSLKVGAYGYTF
TGTGCCAGCAGTTTAAAGGTTGGAGCGTATGGCTACACCTTC
>-|TRBV7-9|-|TRBJ1-2
CSSSFSSSGLEVFYTF
TGTTCCAGCAGCTTTTCATCGTCCGGACTCGAGGTTTTCTACACCTTC
>-|TRBV9|-|TRBJ1-2
CASSVGGGTDYGYTF
TGTGCCAGCAGCGTAGGGGGAGGGACGGACTATGGCTACACCTTC
>-|TRBV19|TRBD1|TRBJ1-2
CASSRDRADSGYTF
TGTGCCAGTAGCCGGGACAGGGCAGACTCTGGCTACACCTTC
>once|TRBV7-2|-|TRBJ2-5
CASSLLASETQYF
TGTGCCAGCAGCTTACTAGCGTCAGAGACCCAGTACTTC
>-|TRBV19|TRBD1|TRBJ2-3
CASSIQQGRDTQYF
TGTGCCAGTAGTATCCAACAGGGGCGAGATACGCAGTATTTT
>-|TRBV4-3|TRBD2|TRBJ2-1
CASSQGVRLAGRVGYNEQFF
TGCGCCAGCAGCCAAGGGGTCAGGCTAGCGGGAAGGGTGGGTTACAATGAGCAGTTCTTC
>-|TRBV6-1|TRBD2|TRBJ2-1
CASTPSGRAVNEQFF
TGTGCCAGCACCCCAAGCGGGAGGGCCGTCAATGAGCAGTTCTTC
>-|TRBV7-2|TRBD1|TRBJ1-4
CASSPGQSEKLFF
TGTGCCAGCAGCCCGGGACAGTCTGAAAAACTGTTTTTT
>-|TRBV5-1|TRBD1|TRBJ1-1
CASSLETGARGTEAFF
TGCGCCAGCAGCTTGGAGACAGGGGCCCGGGGCACTGAAGCTTTCTTT
>-|TRBV11-3|TRBD1|TRBJ1-1
CASTQGGDTEAFF
TGTGCCAGCACCCAGGGGGGTGACACTGAAGCTTTCTTT
>-|TRBV28|-|TRBJ1-3
CASSPTATVSTIYF
TGTGCCAGCAGTCCGACGGCGACAGTTAGCACCATATATTTT
>-|TRBV19|-|TRBJ2-3
CASSHPGGYTTDTQYF
TGTGCCAGTAGCCATCCTGGGGGGTACACGACAGATACGCAGTATTTT
>-|TRBV12-5|TRBD2|TRBJ2-2
CASGLVLASSNTGELFF
TGTGCTAGTGGTTTGGTACTAGCGTCATCGAACACCGGGGAGCTGTTTTTT
>-|TRBV12-5|-|TRBJ1-2
CASDPGGKVDGYTF
TGTGCTAGCGATCCCGGAGGGAAGGTCGATGGCTACACCTTC
>-|TRBV29-1|TRBD1|TRBJ1-2
CSVEAGQDNYGYTF
TGCAGCGTTGAAGCCGGACAGGACAACTATGGCTACACCTTC
>-|TRBV5-1|TRBD1|TRBJ1-1
CASRATGLKTEAFF
TGCGCCAGCAGGGCGACAGGGTTAAAGACTGAAGCTTTCTTT
>-|TRBV11-3|TRBD2|TRBJ2-5
CASSKGLAGEETQYF
TGTGCCAGCAGCAAGGGACTAGCGGGAGAGGAGACCCAGTACTTC
>-|TRBV27|-|TRBJ2-6
CASMVVGTGANVLTF
TGTGCCAGCATGGTAGTGGGCACTGGGGCCAACGTCCTGACTTTC
>-|TRBV7-9|-|TRBJ2-3
CASSPWPSTDTQYF
TGTGCCAGCAGCCCCTGGCCCAGCACAGATACGCAGTATTTT
>-|TRBV7-6|-|TRBJ2-1
CASSLVQGAGNEQFF
TGTGCCAGCAGCTTAGTACAGGGAGCAGGCAATGAGCAGTTCTTC
>once|TRBV6-5|-|TRBJ2-1
CASSPRAGIYNEQFF
TGTGCCAGCAGCCCTCGGGCAGGGATATACAATGAGCAGTTCTTC
>-|TRBV7-8|-|TRBJ2-1
CASSLEPPSTSAEQFF
TGTGCCAGCAGCTTAGAACCCCCCTCGACTAGTGCTGAGCAGTTCTTC
>once|TRBV5-6|-|TRBJ1-2
CASSLPQQDYGYTF
TGTGCCAGCAGCTTGCCGCAACAGGACTATGGCTACACCTTC
>-|TRBV7-2|-|TRBJ2-7
CASSPGKVFYEQYF
TGTGCCAGCAGCCCCGGGAAGGTATTCTACGAGCAGTACTTC
>-|TRBV5-4|TRBD1|TRBJ2-5
CASTRDRAETQYF
TGTGCCAGCACCCGGGACAGGGCAGAGACCCAGTACTTC
>-|TRBV28|TRBD1|TRBJ2-5
CASGTAQETQYF
TGTGCCAGCGGGACAGCCCAAGAGACCCAGTACTTC
>-|TRBV4-1|-|TRBJ2-1
CASSRERAGVHEQFF
TGCGCCAGCAGCCGCGAGAGAGCAGGGGTGCATGAGCAGTTCTTC
>-|TRBV5-1|TRBD1|TRBJ2-1
CASSWGTGDDEQFF
TGCGCCAGCAGCTGGGGGACAGGGGACGATGAGCAGTTCTTC
>-|TRBV4-2|-|TRBJ2-1
CASSQDSEERYNEQFF
TGTGCCAGCAGCCAAGATAGTGAAGAGAGGTACAATGAGCAGTTCTTC
>-|TRBV14|-|TRBJ2-2
CASSLRERDTGELFF
TGTGCCAGCAGCCTAAGGGAGCGGGACACCGGGGAGCTGTTTTTT
>-|TRBV7-9|-|TRBJ1-3
CASSSTVNSGNTIYF
TGTGCCAGCAGCTCGACAGTTAACTCTGGAAACACCATATATTTT
>-|TRBV7-3|TRBD1|TRBJ1-6
CASSPRQGESSYNSPLHF
TGTGCCAGCAGCCCTCGACAGGGGGAGAGCTCCTATAATTCACCCCTCCACTTT
>-|TRBV13|-|TRBJ2-1
CASRQRVADYNEQFF
TGTGCCAGCAGACAAAGGGTAGCGGATTACAATGAGCAGTTCTTC
>-|TRBV19|TRBD1|TRBJ1-2
CASSPRPGQEYYGYTF
TGTGCCAGTAGTCCCAGACCGGGACAGGAGTACTATGGCTACACCTTC
>once|TRBV7-9|TRBD2|TRBJ2-1
CASSTTSGLYNEQFF
TGTGCCAGCAGCACTACTAGCGGTTTATACAATGAGCAGTTCTTC
>-|TRBV5-6|TRBD2|TRBJ2-5
CASSFRTSGIQETQYF
TGTGCCAGCAGCTTCCGGACTAGCGGGATACAAGAGACCCAGTACTTC
>-|TRBV18|TRBD1|TRBJ2-5
CASSQDFAWDSFKTQYF
TGTGCCAGCTCCCAGGACTTTGCTTGGGACAGTTTTAAGACCCAGTACTTC
>once|TRBV9|-|TRBJ1-5
CASSVGANRDRRQPQHF
TGTGCCAGCAGCGTAGGAGCGAACAGGGACCGGAGACAGCCCCAGCATTTT
>-|TRBV6-1|-|TRBJ1-4
CASFLGGTNEKLFF
TGTGCCAGCTTTCTCGGGGGGACTAATGAAAAACTGTTTTTT
>-|TRBV7-6|-|TRBJ1-2
CASSLGGDYGYTF
TGTGCCAGCAGCTTAGGGGGAGACTATGGCTACACCTTC
>-|TRBV11-3|-|TRBJ1-3
CASSLGAADFSGNTIYF
TGTGCCAGCAGCTTAGGCGCAGCCGACTTCTCTGGAAACACCATATATTTT
>few|TRBV6-1|-|TRBJ1-1
CASSEVWQNTEAFF
TGTGCCAGCAGTGAAGTATGGCAGAACACTGAAGCTTTCTTT
>-|TRBV27|TRBD1|TRBJ2-5
CASSFSFRDRVQETQYF
TGTGCCAGCAGTTTCTCCTTCAGGGACAGGGTCCAAGAGACCCAGTACTTC